This paragraph covers one T cell receptor beta chain sequence. Its antigen has not been determined. Per-nucleotide qualities are absent, and no much larger clonotype sits a single base away. This sample is part of a study of cytomegalovirus exposure and HLA in healthy donors (dated by TCRdb to 2017 to 2019). With respect to the entire study: According to an earlier analysis of 587 of the donors, about 179 million T cells yielded roughly 110 million unique TCR beta sequences and approximately 280 Gb of sequence data. In an earlier analysis of 587 of the donors, high-throughput TCR beta sequencing was used to judge whether each TCR beta V gene segment behaved as functional or pseudogenic. The study aimed to test whether signatures of past pathogen exposure could be identified by cataloging public T cell receptors. All discovery cohort repertoires had been generated on a single sequencing platform. HLA typing included class I and class II loci at four-digit resolution. A separate validation cohort of more than 100 different subjects was used in addition to the roughly 700-subject first cohort. On average, roughly 240,000 unique TCR beta nucleotide sequences were sequenced per donor among 398 genotyped donors of the cohort, with 15% to 20% of those sequences being non-productive. Of the 300 to 400 genotyped donors, over 65% fell in the genetic ancestry cluster associated with self-reported Caucasian donors. A later analysis re-analyzed previously published TCR beta repertoires from approximately 670 donors and added high-resolution HLA genotyping to study TCR occurrence patterns. Donor age, sex, ethnicity and CMV serostatus were compiled together with the repertoire data. A handful of DR-DQ haplotypes were handled as single units for association and clustering because linkage in the cohort was strong. The study used immunosequencing to profile the T cell repertoires of 600 to 850 subjects and linked those repertoires to cytomegalovirus serostatus. An early release covering about 600 HLA-typed donors comprised approximately 290 gigabases of sequencing data and 65 million to 100 million unique TCR sequences. Typing coverage differed by locus: A, B, C, DRB1 and DQB1 were typed in roughly 620-640 donors, DQA1 in approximately 520, DPA1 in approximately 610, and DPB1 in approximately 450. In a later genetic analysis, genome-wide SNP genotypes for about three fifths of the 666 donors were used, and that subset was treated as a discovery cohort. In the later analysis, no new phenotypic data were used to find candidate immune exposures; instead, reliance was placed on TCR beta sequences and their occurrence across donors. High-throughput TCR immunosequencing, statistical association of individual TCRs with disease status, and machine learning were combined to predict cytomegalovirus infection status. What the study reported, not specific to this receptor: Compared with the roughly 710-donor mean, donors in an Asian-associated ancestry cluster had fewer N-insertions in productive TCRs, according to a later genetic analysis. In vitro tests confirmed that a few of the cytomegalovirus-associated TCR beta chains recognize cytomegalovirus antigens. In an earlier analysis of more than 500 of the donors, most TCR beta V segments appeared in productive rearrangements about 87% or about 30% of the time, broadly matching IMGT annotations. At a false discovery rate of 0.05, a later analysis linked around 17,000 TCR beta sequences to specific HLA alleles. While some public TCRs were present in many individuals, most TCR sequences turned up only very rarely across donors. HLA typing was unavailable for some donors at each locus, so association tests used only the typed subset. In a later analysis, HLA-associated TCR beta chains showed more clonal expansion and lower generation probabilities than non-associated chains that were equally common. A cluster of highly shared sequence variants was judged likely to be a technical artifact of the sequencing pipeline. Roughly uniform sequencing depth across donors was assumed in presence/absence analyses, although this assumption may not hold. Linkage disequilibrium might explain the correlated functional status among segregating V segments, but an unknown experimental factor could not be excluded. Some IMGT-functional V segments, including TRBV6-2 and TRBV6-3, could not be told apart with the 87-base-pair reads, so those segments were excluded. Immune exposure information for the cohort was limited to CMV serostatus. In the study, some 160 TCR beta chains were listed as associated with cytomegalovirus. Several of the top co-occurrence clusters appeared to be linked to parvovirus B19, influenza, CMV and Epstein-Barr virus, according to a later analysis. The authors suggested that the approach could potentially be generalized to other disease states and immunological phenotypes. When HLA alleles, especially DR and DQ, strongly co-occurred, attributing TCR associations to individual alleles was difficult. The classifier was reported to diagnose cytomegalovirus status with high specificity and sensitivity in both the original and validation cohorts. A further reported finding was that TCR beta sequences accurately predicted the HLA-A and HLA-B alleles for most subjects in the first cohort. In a later analysis, the rate of TCR association differed among HLA loci, with DRB1 alleles having the most associated TCRs and HLA-C alleles having the fewest. This cohort had only TCR beta chains sequenced, and the lack of alpha or paired-chain data limited which features could be detected. In a later genetic analysis, a missense DCLRE1C variant was associated with V-gene and J-gene trimming of TCR beta chains, and the association was replicated in an independent cohort. Because counts were too low, about 18 rarely observed V segments, including chromosome 9 orphons, were left out of the earlier analysis of 500 to 650 of the donors. According to a later analysis, most CMV-associated TCR beta chains appeared to be HLA-restricted, and the HLA associations seemed to be driven largely by CMV exposure.

The cohort comprised more than 550 healthy bone marrow donors. At the time of sampling, every cohort member was nominally healthy, though immune exposures that went unrecorded were likely present. The donor was CMV seronegative and belonged to the group of 380 or so seronegative cohort members. A peripheral blood sample was collected from each donor, and TCR beta sequencing was performed on peripheral blood mononuclear cells. The Qiagen DNeasy Blood Extraction Kit was used to extract genomic DNA from the blood cell samples. CDR1 and CDR2 are drawn from the germline V gene: SGHVS, FNYEAQ. From the cysteine up to the phenylalanine, the CDR3 has a length of 14 residues. CDR3 DNA is the only sequence kept; it has 42 bases, read in frame from the first base. V drops 6 bases and J drops 2 bases, leaving 14 bases in between. The library was produced with the immunoSEQ multiplex PCR assay. For the multiplex PCR, a mixture combining 60 forward primers for TCR Vbeta segments and 13 reverse primers for TCR Jbeta segments was used. The CDR3 region of rearranged TCR beta genes was amplified from genomic DNA by a multiplex PCR assay. Amplified TCR beta libraries were sequenced as 87-base-pair reads on the Illumina HiSeq System. On the authors' methods: A later analysis tallied roughly 78 million unique TCR beta chains across the 700 or so repertoires, and approximately 9.9 million of those chains were shared by two or more donors. Raw reads were error-corrected and collapsed into unique sequences with a nearest-neighbor algorithm that merged closely related sequences to remove PCR and sequencing errors. CDR3 sequences were aligned to IMGT reference sequences to assign V, D and J gene segments. Each retained sequence needed at least a six-nucleotide match to both a V gene segment and a J gene segment. A rearrangement counted as productive if the CDR3 had no stop codons and remained in frame with V and J, and every other rearrangement counted as non-productive. Following IMGT convention, CDR3 was defined as the stretch from the second conserved V-encoded cysteine to the conserved J-encoded phenylalanine. In an earlier analysis of 500 to 650 of the donors, sequences lacking an unambiguous match to a single V gene segment were excluded. An earlier analysis of a few hundred of the donors classified V segments as functional when productive rearrangements were above 56.7% and as segregating when the standard deviation between donors was above 5%. A statistical classification framework was built to diagnose cytomegalovirus status from the catalog of TCR beta chain sequences. V and J gene assignment, in a later analysis, came from comparing TCR nucleotide sequences with IMGT/GENE-DB human TR gene sequences. Using the TCRdist pipeline, a later analysis assigned CDR3 sequences along with most-parsimonious VDJ recombination scenarios. In a later analysis, every TCR beta chain was defined by the combination of its CDR3 amino acid sequence and its V-gene family, and reads without a unique V-gene family were dropped. A later analysis removed roughly 590 highly shared, low-generation-probability nucleotide sequences to deal with suspected cross-contamination and a sequencing artifact. In a later analysis, a clonal expansion index for each public chain was calculated from normalized within-repertoire ranks of inferred template counts. A later analysis computed generation probabilities with a VDJ recombination model fitted to out-of-frame rearrangements, and checked the results against IGoR. In a later analysis, hypergeometric tests were used to score TCR-TCR, TCR-HLA and TCR-CMV co-occurrence, with a repertoire-size bias correction applied to TCR pairs. A later analysis estimated false discovery rates by permuting HLA or CMV assignments 20 times. In a later analysis, co-occurring TCRs were grouped with DBSCAN, and TCRdist sequence similarity was added when clustering was performed within HLA-allele-positive subsets. Repertoires with fewer than 30,000 or more than 120,000 public chains were left out of co-occurrence clustering, as were a handful of repertoires with anomalous nucleotide sharing. What TCRdb holds here is the immuneACCESS table cut down to in-frame rearrangements. Part of the clones is not present; checked against another copy, under half of the missing clones reflect an unresolved V gene, and the others are unexplained. The V and J calls and clone size were taken over from that table, and D and trimming were inferred from the DNA. For this sample the table gives roughly 180,000 clones, of which approximately 86% were detected only once. Approximately 1.5% of the sample is in the top ten clones.

Input material: PBMCs. The TCR comes from a male donor in good health and CMV-seronegative. This sequence uses TRBV7-6 and TRBJ2-7; perhaps TRBD1 is the D gene, with 6 bases matching. The nucleotides read TGTGCCAGCAGTCCCACAGGGACCACCTACGAGCAGTACTTC. Protein translation: CASSPTGTTYEQYF.